Shown below are 19 T cell receptor beta chains from a single sample sequenced in a study of blood T cells in healthy people across ages. A J-beta primer mix and a sample-barcoded 5' primer were used in a second PCR of about 7 to 12 cycles. Each CDR3 protein is one row after TCRdb ran MiXCR on the 5' RACE reads. The sample records 750,000 to 850,000 distinct CDR3 sequences, approximately 25% being singletons. The same data also contributed to another study, on T cells of mothers and their children.

The sequenced sample was blood. All receptors derive from a boy between 10 and 17 years old in good health.

This clonotype turned up a few times. V usage is TRBV20-1 and J usage is TRBJ2-5; 12 bases map to TRBD2. The J call could be wrong; TRBJ2-7 is a better fit for the DNA end. Germline CDR1 DFQATT, CDR2 SNEGSKA (reference sequence). This CDR3 is 14 amino acids long. The CDR3, as DNA: TGCAGTGCTGTTAGGACTAGCGGGAATCACGAGCAGTACTTC. Protein: CSAVRTSGNHEQYF.

This clonotype was detected only a few times. The rearrangement uses TRBV6-6 and TRBJ2-3; D unclear. V was trimmed by 4 bases and J by 1 base, leaving 6 bases between them. In germline, CDR1 is MNHNY, CDR2 SVGAGI (reference sequence). The CDR3 length is 13 residues. CDR3 bases: TGTGCCAGCAGTTTTCTTCGCACAGATACGCAGTATTTT. Protein: CASSFLRTDTQYF.

CDR3 in DNA: TGTGCCAGCGAAGGGGGGGCACGGACCAAAAACATTCAGTACTTC. Encoded protein: CASEGGARTKNIQYF. This sequence joins TRBV6-2 or TRBV6-3 and TRBJ2-4; tentatively, D is TRBD2 (7 bases). This CDR3 spans 15 amino acids. V gave up 8 bases and J gave up 2 bases, with 16 bases separating them. Germline V gene lookup returns CDR1 MNHEY and CDR2 SVGEGT.

This clonotype was found a few times. The V gene is TRBV6-2 or TRBV6-3, the J gene TRBJ1-5, with unresolved D. The CDR3 runs to 14 residues. The germline V gene has CDR1 MNHEY and CDR2 SVGEGT. With 6 bases removed from V and 3 bases from J, the gap between germline ends came to 12 bases. The CDR3 loop reads CASRSQTFNQPQHF. In DNA, the CDR3 is TGTGCCAGCAGATCACAGACATTCAATCAGCCCCAGCATTTT.

This clonotype was counted a few times. The chain is built from TRBV29-1 and TRBJ1-2, with 7 bases aligning to TRBD1. The germline CDR1 and CDR2 sequences are SQVTM and ANQGSEA. CDR3 length: 14 amino acids. V was clipped by 4 bases and J by 0 bases; unmatched bases: 5. The CDR3 coding sequence is TGCAGCGTTGCGGGCAGGGGGACTAACTATGGCTACACCTTC. Its protein is CSVAGRGTNYGYTF.

There are a few counts of this clonotype. V and J are TRBV10-3 and TRBJ1-2, with D hard to call. Trimming left V 3 bases short and J 1 base short, with 6 bases between. The CDR3 is 13 residues long. The germline gives CDR1 ENHRY, CDR2 SYGVKD. Here the CDR3 reads CAISEADNYGYTF. DNA of the CDR3: TGTGCCATCAGTGAAGCGGATAACTATGGCTACACCTTC.

This sequence joins TRBV4-2 and TRBJ2-7; 8 bases align to TRBD1. This CDR3 is 16 amino acids long. The ends lost 4 bases at V and 2 bases at J; junction bases unmatched: 10. Per the germline V gene, CDR1 is LGHNA and CDR2 is YNFKEQ. The CDR3 coding sequence is TGTGCCAGCAGCCCTCAGACAGGGGATAAGGCCTACGAGCAGTACTTC. This translates into CASSPQTGDKAYEQYF.

This chain uses TRBV9 with TRBJ2-5; D call uncertain. The germline V gene has CDR1 SGDLS and CDR2 YYNGEE. Deletions cut 0 bases from V and 1 base from J, with 13 bases between. The CDR3 is 16 residues long. The CDR3 nucleotides are TGTGCCAGCAGCGTAGCAGGCCTCGAAGGCCAAGAGACCCAGTACTTC. This gives the protein CASSVAGLEGQETQYF.

The rearrangement uses TRBV20-1 and TRBJ2-5; 13 bases line up with TRBD2. V lost 4 bases to trimming and J lost 1 base; unmatched junction nucleotides: 12. Per germline, CDR1 DFQATT and CDR2 SNEGSKA (reference sequence). This CDR3 region has 18 residues. CDR3 in amino acids: CSAKSGTSGKTAQETQYF. The CDR3 DNA reads TGCAGTGCTAAATCCGGGACTAGCGGGAAGACGGCCCAAGAGACCCAGTACTTC.

The V call is TRBV6-6, the J call TRBJ1-3; TRBD1 is a possible D gene (6 bases). In germline, CDR1 is MNHNY, CDR2 SVGAGI (reference sequence). The CDR3 consists of 14 residues. Trimming took 2 bases from V and 2 from J, leaving 7 bases between them. CDR3 nucleotide sequence: TGTGCCAGCAGTTACGGACAGACTGGAAACACCATATATTTT. Encoded protein: CASSYGQTGNTIYF.

The chain joins TRBV4-2 to TRBJ2-1; 10 positions agree with TRBD2. The CDR3 runs to 16 residues. Trimming at V came to 0 bases and at J to 3 bases, leaving 2 bases not matched to a gene. In germline, CDR1 is LGHNA, CDR2 YNFKEQ. The CDR3 loop reads CASSQETSGNYNEQFF. In DNA, the CDR3 is TGTGCCAGCAGCCAAGAAACTAGCGGGAACTACAATGAGCAGTTCTTC.

The chain employs TRBV19 and TRBJ1-1, with a tentative D call TRBD1 (5 bases). CDR3 length: 11 amino acids. CDR1 and CDR2 (germline): LNHDA, SQIVND (reference sequence). In DNA, the CDR3 is TGTGGGGCAGGGCGGAACACTGAAGCTTTCTTT. Its protein product is CGAGRNTEAFF.

This clonotype came up a few times. This chain connects TRBV12-3 or TRBV12-4 to TRBJ2-3; possibly TRBD1 for D (5 bases). The germline V and J ends were trimmed by 6 bases and 0 bases, with 22 bases remaining between them. There are 18 residues in the CDR3. The DNA of the CDR3 is TGTGCCAGCAGCTCGGCCAAAACCTGGACATCTAGCACAGATACGCAGTATTTT. This encodes CASSSAKTWTSSTDTQYF.

The chain has TRBV29-1 and TRBJ2-3; D is ambiguous. Germline CDR1 is SQVTM and CDR2 is ANQGSEA. Trimming pared 7 bases from V and 2 bases from J, leaving 13 bases between. The CDR3 is 13 residues long. Written as DNA, the CDR3 is TGCAGCGGGGAAAAAGAATCCACAGATACGCAGTATTTT. Translating gives CSGEKESTDTQYF.

This clonotype has a handful of counts. This chain connects TRBV29-1 to TRBJ2-4, with D unclear. Trimming cost V 3 bases and J 7 bases, with 13 bases left between them. CDR1 and CDR2 (germline): SQVTM, ANQGSEA. The CDR3 runs to 13 residues. CDR3: CSVDDPAINIQYF. The DNA for the CDR3 is TGCAGCGTTGACGACCCAGCGATTAACATTCAGTACTTC.

This chain links TRBV5-4 with TRBJ2-5; 8 bases align to TRBD1. The J call may be mistaken, given a closer DNA end match to TRBJ2-7. CDR3 length: 14 amino acids. The germline CDR1 and CDR2 sequences are SGHNT and YYREEE (reference sequence). Written as DNA, the CDR3 is TGTGCCAGCAGCTTTCAGGGGGCGCAGGACGAGCAGTACTTC. Translated, it gives CASSFQGAQDEQYF.

The chain joins TRBV9 to TRBJ1-2; TRBD1 agrees at 7 bases. CDR3 length: 16 residues. V lost 3 bases to trimming and J lost 0 bases; unmatched junction nucleotides: 8. CDR1 is SGDLS, CDR2 YYNGEE, per germline. Written as DNA, the CDR3 is TGTGCCAGCAGCGCGGATCCACAGGGGACTAACTATGGCTACACCTTC. This encodes CASSADPQGTNYGYTF.

Worth noting for this clonotype: One end of the junction is discordant with germline, which a read error may explain. The chain's CDR3 is CSVEEAGAEAQYF. The CDR3 DNA follows: TGCAGCGTTGAAGAGGCAGGGGCAGAGGCCCAGTACTTC. The rearrangement uses TRBV29-1 and TRBJ2-5; a possible D gene is TRBD1 (6 bases). The CDR3 is 13 residues long. Germline loops: CDR1 SQVTM, CDR2 ANQGSEA.

V gene TRBV6-2 or TRBV6-3 combines with J gene TRBJ2-7; D is possibly TRBD1 (6 bases). This CDR3 is 14 amino acids long. Trimming pared 5 bases from V and 2 bases from J, leaving 13 bases between. In germline, CDR1 is MNHEY, CDR2 SVGEGT. The DNA for the CDR3 is TGTGCCAGCAGTCATGATGAGGGGGCCTACGAGCAGTACTTC. This translates into CASSHDEGAYEQYF.